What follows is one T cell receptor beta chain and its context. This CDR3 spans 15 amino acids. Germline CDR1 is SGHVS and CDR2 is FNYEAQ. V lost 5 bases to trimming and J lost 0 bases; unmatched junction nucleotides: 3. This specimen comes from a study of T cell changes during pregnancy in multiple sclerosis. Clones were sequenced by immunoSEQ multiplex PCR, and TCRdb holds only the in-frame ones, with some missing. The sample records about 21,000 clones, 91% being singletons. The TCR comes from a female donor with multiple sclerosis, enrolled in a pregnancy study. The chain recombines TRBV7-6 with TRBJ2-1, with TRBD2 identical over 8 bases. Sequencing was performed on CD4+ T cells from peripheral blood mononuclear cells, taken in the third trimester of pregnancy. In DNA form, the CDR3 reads TGTGCCAGCAGCCGGGGGGGGAGCTCCTACAATGAGCAGTTCTTC. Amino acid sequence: CASSRGGSSYNEQFF.